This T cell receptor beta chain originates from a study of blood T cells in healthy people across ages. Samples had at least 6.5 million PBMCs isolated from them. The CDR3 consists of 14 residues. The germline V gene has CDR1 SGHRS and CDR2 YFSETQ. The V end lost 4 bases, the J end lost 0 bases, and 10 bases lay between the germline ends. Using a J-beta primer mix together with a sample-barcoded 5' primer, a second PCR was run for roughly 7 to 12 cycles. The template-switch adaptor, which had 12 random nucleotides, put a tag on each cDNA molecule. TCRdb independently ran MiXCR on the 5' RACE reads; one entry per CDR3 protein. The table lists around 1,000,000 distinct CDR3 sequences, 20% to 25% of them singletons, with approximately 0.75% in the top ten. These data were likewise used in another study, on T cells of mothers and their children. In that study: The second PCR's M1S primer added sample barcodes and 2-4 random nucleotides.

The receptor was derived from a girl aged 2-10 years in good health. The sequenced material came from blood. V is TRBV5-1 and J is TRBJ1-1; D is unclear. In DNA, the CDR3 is TGCGCCAGCAGCCTAGACATCCTGAACACTGAAGCTTTCTTT. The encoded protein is CASSLDILNTEAFF.